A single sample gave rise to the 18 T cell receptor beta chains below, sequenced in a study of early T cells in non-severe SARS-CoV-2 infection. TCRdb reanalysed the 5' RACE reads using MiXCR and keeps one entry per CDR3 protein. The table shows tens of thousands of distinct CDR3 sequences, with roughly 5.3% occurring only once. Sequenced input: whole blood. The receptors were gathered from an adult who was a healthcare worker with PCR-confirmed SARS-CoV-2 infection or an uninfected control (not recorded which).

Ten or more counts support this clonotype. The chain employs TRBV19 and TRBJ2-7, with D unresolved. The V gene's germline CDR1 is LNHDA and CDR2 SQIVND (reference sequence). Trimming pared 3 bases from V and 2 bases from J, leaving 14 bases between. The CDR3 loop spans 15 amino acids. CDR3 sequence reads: CASSIEGDTTYEQYF. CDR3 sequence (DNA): TGTGCCAGTAGTATCGAAGGAGATACGACCTACGAGCAGTACTTC.

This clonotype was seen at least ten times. The CDR3 nucleotides read TGTGCCAGCAAGCCCACCGGGACCGAAAATCAGCCCCAGCATTTT. Protein: CASKPTGTENQPQHF. This chain connects TRBV25-1 to TRBJ1-5; D perhaps matches TRBD1 (5 bases). The germline V and J ends were trimmed by 7 bases and 4 bases, with 17 bases remaining between them. Germline CDR1 MGHDK, CDR2 SYGVNS. This CDR3 comprises 15 residues.

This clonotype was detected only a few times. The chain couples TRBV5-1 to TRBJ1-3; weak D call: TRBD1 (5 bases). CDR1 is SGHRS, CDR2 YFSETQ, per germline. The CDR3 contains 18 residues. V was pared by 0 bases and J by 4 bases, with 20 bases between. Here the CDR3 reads CASSLEGLGQGGGNTIYF. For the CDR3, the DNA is TGCGCCAGCAGCTTGGAAGGCTTAGGGCAGGGTGGCGGAAACACCATATATTTT.

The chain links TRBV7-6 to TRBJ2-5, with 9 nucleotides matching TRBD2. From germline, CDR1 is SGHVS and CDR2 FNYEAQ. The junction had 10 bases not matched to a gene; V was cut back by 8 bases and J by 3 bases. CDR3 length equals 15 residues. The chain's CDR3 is CASSPLAGGKETQYF. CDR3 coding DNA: TGTGCCAGCTCTCCCCTCGCGGGGGGGAAAGAGACCCAGTACTTC.

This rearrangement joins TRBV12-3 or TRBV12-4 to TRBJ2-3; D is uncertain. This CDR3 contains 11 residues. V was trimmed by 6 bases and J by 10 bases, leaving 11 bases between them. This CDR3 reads CASSLDHPQYF. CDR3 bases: TGTGCCAGCAGCCTGGACCATCCGCAGTATTTT.

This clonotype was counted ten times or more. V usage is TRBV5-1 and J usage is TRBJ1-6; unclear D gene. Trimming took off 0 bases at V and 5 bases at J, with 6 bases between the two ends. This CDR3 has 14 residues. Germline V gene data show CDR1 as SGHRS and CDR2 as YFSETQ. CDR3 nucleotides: TGCGCCAGCAGCTTGGAAACCGATAATTCACCCCTCCACTTT. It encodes CASSLETDNSPLHF. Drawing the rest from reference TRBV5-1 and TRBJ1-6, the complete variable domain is KAGVTQTPRYLIKTRGQQVTLSCSPISGHRSVSWYQQTPGQGLQFLFEYFSETQRNKGNFPGRFSGRQFSNSRSEMNVSTLELGDSALYLCASSLETDNSPLHFGNGTRLTVT.

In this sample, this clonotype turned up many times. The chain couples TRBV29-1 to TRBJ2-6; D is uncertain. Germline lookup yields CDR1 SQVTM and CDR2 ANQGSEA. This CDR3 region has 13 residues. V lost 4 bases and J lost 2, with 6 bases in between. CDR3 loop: CSVAQTGANVLTF. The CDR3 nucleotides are TGCAGCGTTGCCCAAACTGGGGCCAACGTCCTGACTTTC.

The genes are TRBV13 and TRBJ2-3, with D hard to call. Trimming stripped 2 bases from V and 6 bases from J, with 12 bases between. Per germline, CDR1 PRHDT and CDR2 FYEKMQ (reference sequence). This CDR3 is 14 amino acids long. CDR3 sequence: CASSLLGTGDTQYF. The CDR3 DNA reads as TGTGCCAGCAGCTTACTGGGTACTGGCGATACGCAGTATTTT.

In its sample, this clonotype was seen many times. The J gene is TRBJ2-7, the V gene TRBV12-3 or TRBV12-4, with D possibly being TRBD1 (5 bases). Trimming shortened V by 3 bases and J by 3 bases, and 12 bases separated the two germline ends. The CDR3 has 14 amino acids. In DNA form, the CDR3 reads TGTGCCAGCAGTTTTTCAGGGCCGCACTACGAGCAGTACTTC. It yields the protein CASSFSGPHYEQYF.

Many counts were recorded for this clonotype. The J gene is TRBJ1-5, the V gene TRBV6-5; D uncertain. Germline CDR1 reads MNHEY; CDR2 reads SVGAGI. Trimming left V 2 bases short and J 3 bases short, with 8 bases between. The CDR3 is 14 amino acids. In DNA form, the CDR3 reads TGTGCCAGCAGTTACGAGGGTGTCAATCAGCCCCAGCATTTT. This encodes CASSYEGVNQPQHF.

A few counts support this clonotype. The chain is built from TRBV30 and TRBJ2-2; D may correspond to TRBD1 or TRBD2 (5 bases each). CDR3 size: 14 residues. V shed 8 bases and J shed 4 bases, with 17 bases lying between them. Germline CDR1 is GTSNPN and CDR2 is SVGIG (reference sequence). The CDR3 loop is CARDGGTGTGELFF. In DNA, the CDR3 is TGTGCCCGGGATGGGGGAACAGGCACCGGGGAGCTGTTTTTT.

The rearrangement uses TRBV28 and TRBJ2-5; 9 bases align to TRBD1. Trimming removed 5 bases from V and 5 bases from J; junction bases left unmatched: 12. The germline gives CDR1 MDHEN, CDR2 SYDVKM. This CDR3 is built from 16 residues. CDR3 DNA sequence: TGTGCCAGCAGTGTCCCCGGGACAGGGAAAATCGAGACCCAGTACTTC. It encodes CASSVPGTGKIETQYF.

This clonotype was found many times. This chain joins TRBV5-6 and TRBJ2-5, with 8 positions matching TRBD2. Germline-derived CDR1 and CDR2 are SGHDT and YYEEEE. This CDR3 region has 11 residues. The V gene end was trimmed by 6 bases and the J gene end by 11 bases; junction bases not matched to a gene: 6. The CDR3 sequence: CASTYSGAQYF. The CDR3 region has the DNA TGTGCCAGCACCTATAGCGGGGCTCAGTACTTC.

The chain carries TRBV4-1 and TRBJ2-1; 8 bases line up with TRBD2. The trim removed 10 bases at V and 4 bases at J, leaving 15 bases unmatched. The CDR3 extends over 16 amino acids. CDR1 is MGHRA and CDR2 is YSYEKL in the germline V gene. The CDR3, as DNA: TGCGCCACCACTAGCGGAGGACATCCACCTTACAATGAGCAGTTCTTC. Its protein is CATTSGGHPPYNEQFF.

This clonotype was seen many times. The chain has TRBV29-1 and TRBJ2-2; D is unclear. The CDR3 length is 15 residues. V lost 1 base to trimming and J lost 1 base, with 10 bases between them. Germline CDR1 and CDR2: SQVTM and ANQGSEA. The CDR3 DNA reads TGCAGCGTTGAAGGGTCCAGCGAGAACACCGGGGAGCTGTTTTTT. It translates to CSVEGSSENTGELFF.

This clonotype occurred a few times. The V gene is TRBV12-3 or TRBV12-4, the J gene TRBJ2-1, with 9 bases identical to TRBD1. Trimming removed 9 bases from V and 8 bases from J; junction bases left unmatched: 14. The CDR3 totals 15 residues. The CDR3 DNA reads TGTGCCAGTTTCCAGCAGGGACAGGGAGTCGATGAGCAGTTCTTC. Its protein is CASFQQGQGVDEQFF.

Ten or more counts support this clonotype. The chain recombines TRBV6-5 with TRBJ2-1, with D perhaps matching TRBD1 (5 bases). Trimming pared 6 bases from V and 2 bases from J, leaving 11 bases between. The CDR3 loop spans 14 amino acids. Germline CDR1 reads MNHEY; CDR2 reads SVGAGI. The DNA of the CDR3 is TGTGCCAGCAGGGAAGGGGTCGCCTACAATGAGCAGTTCTTC. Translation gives CASREGVAYNEQFF.

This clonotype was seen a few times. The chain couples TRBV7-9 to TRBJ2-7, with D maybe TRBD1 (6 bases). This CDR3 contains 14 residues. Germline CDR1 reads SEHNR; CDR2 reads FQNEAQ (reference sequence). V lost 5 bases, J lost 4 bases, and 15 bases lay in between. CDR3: CASSRIDRTYEQYF. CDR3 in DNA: TGTGCCAGCAGCCGAATTGACAGGACGTACGAGCAGTACTTC. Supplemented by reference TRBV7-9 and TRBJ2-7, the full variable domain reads DTGVSQNPRHKITKRGQNVTFRCDPISEHNRLYWYRQTLGQGPEFLTYFQNEAQLEKSRLLSDRFSAERPKGSFSTLEIQRTEQGDSAMYLCASSRIDRTYEQYFGPGTRLTVT.